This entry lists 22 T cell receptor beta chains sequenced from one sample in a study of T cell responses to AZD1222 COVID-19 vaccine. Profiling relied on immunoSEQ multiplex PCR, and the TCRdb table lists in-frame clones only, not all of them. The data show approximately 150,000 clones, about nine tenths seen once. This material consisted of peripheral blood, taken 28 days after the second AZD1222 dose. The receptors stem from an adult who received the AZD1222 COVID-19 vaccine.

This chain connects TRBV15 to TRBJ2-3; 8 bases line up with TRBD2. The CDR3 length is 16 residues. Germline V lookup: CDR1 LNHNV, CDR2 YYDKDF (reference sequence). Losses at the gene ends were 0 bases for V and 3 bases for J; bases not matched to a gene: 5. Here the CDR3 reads CATSRETGLETDTQYF. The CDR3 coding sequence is TGTGCCACCAGCAGAGAGACGGGACTAGAGACAGATACGCAGTATTTT.

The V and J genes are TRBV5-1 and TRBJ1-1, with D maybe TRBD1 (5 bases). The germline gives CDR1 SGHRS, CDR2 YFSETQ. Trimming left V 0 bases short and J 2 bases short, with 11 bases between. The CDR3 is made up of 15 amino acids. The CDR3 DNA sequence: TGCGCCAGCAGCTTGGCCTGGACAACCAACACTGAAGCTTTCTTT. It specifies CASSLAWTTNTEAFF.

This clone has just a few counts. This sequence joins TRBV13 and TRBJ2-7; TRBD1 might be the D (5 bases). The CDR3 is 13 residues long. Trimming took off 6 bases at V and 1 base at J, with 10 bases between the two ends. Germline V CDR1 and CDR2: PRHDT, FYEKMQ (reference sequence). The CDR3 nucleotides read TGTGCCAGCAGTTGGGGCTCGTCCTACGAGCAGTACTTC. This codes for CASSWGSSYEQYF. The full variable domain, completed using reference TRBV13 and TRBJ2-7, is AAGVIQSPRHLIKEKRETATLKCYPIPRHDTVYWYQQGPGQDPQFLISFYEKMQSDKGSIPDRFSAQQFSDYHSELNMSSLELGDSALYFCASSWGSSYEQYFGPGTRLTVT.

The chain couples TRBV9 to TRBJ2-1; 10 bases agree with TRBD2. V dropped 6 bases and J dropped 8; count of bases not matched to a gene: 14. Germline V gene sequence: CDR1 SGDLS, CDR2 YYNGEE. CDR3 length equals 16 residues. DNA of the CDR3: TGTGCCAGCACCAGAATAAGCGGGAGGGGAGGTGATGAGCAGTTCTTC. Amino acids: CASTRISGRGGDEQFF.

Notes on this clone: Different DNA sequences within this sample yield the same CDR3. CDR3 DNA: TGTGCCAGCAGCCGGACTAGCGGGAGCTCCTACGAGCAGTACTTC. Amino acid sequence: CASSRTSGSSYEQYF. This chain uses TRBV7-9 with TRBJ2-7; 13 bases fit TRBD2. The trim removed 5 bases at V and 0 bases at J, leaving 1 base unmatched. The CDR3 has 15 amino acids. Germline values: CDR1 SEHNR, CDR2 FQNEAQ (reference sequence).

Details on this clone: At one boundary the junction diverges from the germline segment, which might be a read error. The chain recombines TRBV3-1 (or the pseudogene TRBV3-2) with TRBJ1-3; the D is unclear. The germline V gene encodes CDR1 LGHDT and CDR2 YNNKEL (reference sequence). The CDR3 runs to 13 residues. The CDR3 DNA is TGTGCCAGTAGCCACTGGACGGGAAACACCATATATTTT. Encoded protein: CASSHWTGNTIYF.

The CDR3 bases are TGTGCCAGCTTCCCAGAGCTCAACACAGATACGCAGTATTTT. Residues: CASFPELNTDTQYF. V gene TRBV28 combines with J gene TRBJ2-3; D is unresolved. The CDR3 consists of 14 residues. Germline values: CDR1 MDHEN, CDR2 SYDVKM. The ends were cut back, 8 bases at V and 2 bases at J, with 14 bases in the middle.

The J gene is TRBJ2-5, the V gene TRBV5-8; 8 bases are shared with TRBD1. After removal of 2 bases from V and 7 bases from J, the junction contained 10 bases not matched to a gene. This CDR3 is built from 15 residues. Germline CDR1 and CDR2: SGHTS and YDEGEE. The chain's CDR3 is CASSFDRGSSGTQYF. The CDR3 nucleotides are TGTGCCAGCAGCTTCGACAGGGGAAGTTCGGGGACCCAGTACTTC.

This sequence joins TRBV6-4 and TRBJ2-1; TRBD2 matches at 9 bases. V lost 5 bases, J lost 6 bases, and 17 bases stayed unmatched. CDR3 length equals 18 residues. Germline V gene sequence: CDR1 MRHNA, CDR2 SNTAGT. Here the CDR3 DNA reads TGTGCCAGCAGTAGGAGTTTGGCTAGCGGGACCCCAGGCAATGAGCAGTTCTTC. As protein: CASSRSLASGTPGNEQFF.

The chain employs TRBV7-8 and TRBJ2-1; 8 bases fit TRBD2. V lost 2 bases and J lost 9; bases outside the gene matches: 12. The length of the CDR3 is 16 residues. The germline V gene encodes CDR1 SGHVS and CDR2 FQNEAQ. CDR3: CASSLSYSGRDFEQFF. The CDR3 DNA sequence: TGTGCCAGCAGCTTATCCTACAGCGGGAGAGACTTTGAGCAGTTCTTC.

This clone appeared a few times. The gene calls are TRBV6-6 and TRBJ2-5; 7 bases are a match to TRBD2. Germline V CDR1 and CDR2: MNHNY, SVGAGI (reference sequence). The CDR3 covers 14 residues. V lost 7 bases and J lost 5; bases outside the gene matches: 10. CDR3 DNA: TGTGCCAGCACCAAGGGAGGGGCTTGGGAGACCCAGTACTTC. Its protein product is CASTKGGAWETQYF.

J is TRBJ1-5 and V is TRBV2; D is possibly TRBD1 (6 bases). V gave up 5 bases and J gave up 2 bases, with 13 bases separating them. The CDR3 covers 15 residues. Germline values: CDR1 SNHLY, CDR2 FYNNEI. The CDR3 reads CASSRGQQRNQPQHF. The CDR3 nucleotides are TGTGCCAGCAGTCGAGGACAGCAGCGCAATCAGCCCCAGCATTTT. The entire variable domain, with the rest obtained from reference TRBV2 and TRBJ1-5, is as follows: EPEVTQTPSHQVTQMGQEVILRCVPISNHLYFYWYRQILGQKVEFLVSFYNNEISEKSEIFDDQFSVERPDGSNFTLKIRSTKLEDSAMYFCASSRGQQRNQPQHFGDGTRLSIL.

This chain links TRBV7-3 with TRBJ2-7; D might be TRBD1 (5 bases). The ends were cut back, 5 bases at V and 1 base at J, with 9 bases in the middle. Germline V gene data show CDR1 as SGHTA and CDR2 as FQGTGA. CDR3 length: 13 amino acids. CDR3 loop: CASSTQGSYEQYF. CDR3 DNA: TGTGCCAGCAGCACGCAGGGTTCCTACGAGCAGTACTTC.

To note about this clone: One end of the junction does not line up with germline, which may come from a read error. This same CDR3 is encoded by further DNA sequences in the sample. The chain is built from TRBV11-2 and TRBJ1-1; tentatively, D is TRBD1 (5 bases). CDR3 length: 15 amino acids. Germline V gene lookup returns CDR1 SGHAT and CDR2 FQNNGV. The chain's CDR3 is CASSLVLGLNTEAFF. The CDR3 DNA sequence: TGTGCCAGCAGCTTAGTGCTGGGACTGAACACTGAGGCTTTCTTT.

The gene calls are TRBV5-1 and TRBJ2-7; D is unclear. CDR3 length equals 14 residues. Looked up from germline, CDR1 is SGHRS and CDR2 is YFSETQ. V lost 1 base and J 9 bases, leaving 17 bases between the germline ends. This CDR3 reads CASSLSVGNTGQYF. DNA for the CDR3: TGCGCCAGCAGCTTGTCGGTGGGAAATACGGGGCAGTACTTC. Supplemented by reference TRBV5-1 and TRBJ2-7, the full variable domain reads KAGVTQTPRYLIKTRGQQVTLSCSPISGHRSVSWYQQTPGQGLQFLFEYFSETQRNKGNFPGRFSGRQFSNSRSEMNVSTLELGDSALYLCASSLSVGNTGQYFGPGTRLTVT.

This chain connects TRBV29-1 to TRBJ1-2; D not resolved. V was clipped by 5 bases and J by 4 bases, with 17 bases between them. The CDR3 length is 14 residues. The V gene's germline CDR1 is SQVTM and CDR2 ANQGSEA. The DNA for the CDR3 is TGCAGCGTTCCAGACTCTGCGGGCCCCTATGGCTACACCTTC. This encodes CSVPDSAGPYGYTF.

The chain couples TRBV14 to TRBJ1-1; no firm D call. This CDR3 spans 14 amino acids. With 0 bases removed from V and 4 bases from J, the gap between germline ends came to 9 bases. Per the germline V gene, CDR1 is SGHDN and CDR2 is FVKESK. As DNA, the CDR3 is TGTGCCAGCAGCCAAGAATTAGGGTCCACTGAAGCTTTCTTT. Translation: CASSQELGSTEAFF.

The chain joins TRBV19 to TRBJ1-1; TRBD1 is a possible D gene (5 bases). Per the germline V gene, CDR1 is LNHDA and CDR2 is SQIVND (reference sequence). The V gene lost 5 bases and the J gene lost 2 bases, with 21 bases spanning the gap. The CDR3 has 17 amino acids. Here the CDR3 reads CASSGVRGAEVNTEAFF. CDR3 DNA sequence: TGTGCCAGTAGTGGTGTAAGGGGCGCCGAGGTAAACACTGAAGCTTTCTTT.

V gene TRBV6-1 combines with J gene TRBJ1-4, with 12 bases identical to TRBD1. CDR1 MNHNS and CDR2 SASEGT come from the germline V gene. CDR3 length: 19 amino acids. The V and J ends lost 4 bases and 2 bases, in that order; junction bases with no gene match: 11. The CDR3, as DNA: TGTGCCAGCAGTGCCCTGGGACAGGGGGCAGGCTGGACTAATGAAAAACTGTTTTTT. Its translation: CASSALGQGAGWTNEKLFF.

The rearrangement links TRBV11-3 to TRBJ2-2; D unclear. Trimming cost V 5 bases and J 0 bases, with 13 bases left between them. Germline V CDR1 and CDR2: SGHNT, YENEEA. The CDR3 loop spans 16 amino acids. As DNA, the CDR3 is TGTGCCAGCAGCCCTTATCTGGGCGCGAACACCGGGGAGCTGTTTTTT. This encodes CASSPYLGANTGELFF. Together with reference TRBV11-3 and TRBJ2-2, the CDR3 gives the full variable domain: EAGVVQSPRYKIIEKKQPVAFWCNPISGHNTLYWYLQNLGQGPELLIRYENEEAVDDSQLPKDRFSAERLKGVDSTLKIQPAELGDSAVYLCASSPYLGANTGELFFGEGSRLTVL.

The CDR3 DNA reads as TGTGCCAGCAGCCATGTGGGAAGTAACTATGGCTACACCTTC. Amino acids: CASSHVGSNYGYTF. This sequence joins TRBV3-1 (or the pseudogene TRBV3-2) and TRBJ1-2; D unresolved. The CDR3 extends over 14 amino acids. V gave up 3 bases and J gave up 1 base, with 9 bases separating them. Germline V gives CDR1 LGHDT, CDR2 YNNKEL (reference sequence).

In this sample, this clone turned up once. The CDR3, as DNA: TGTGCCAGCAGTTTAGGCTACCTCACGAACACCGGGGAGCTGTTTTTT. It codes for CASSLGYLTNTGELFF. The V gene is TRBV27, the J gene TRBJ2-2; D unresolved. V was shortened by 2 bases and J by 0 bases, with 10 bases between the two germline ends. The CDR3 is 16 residues long. Germline CDR1 MNHEY, CDR2 SMNVEV (reference sequence).